The rows below give T cell receptor beta chains drawn from one sample of a study of T cell responses to AZD1222 COVID-19 vaccine. TCRdb's copy holds only in-frame clones and misses some; the assay was immunoSEQ multiplex PCR. The sample consists of 170,000 or so clones, about 86% of them appearing once. The sample consisted of peripheral blood, taken 28 days after the second AZD1222 dose. The receptor source for this set is an adult who received the AZD1222 COVID-19 vaccine. CDR3s include the opening cysteine and the closing phenylalanine or tryptophan. D genes are given only for firm matches. For some rows the clone size is stated as once, few or many, or as a class when expanded; others skip it.

size: once; V: TRBV7-3; D: NA; J: TRBJ2-1; DNA: TGTGCCAGCAGCTCTTCGAGGGGACAATCCTACAATGAGCAGTTCTTC; CDR3: CASSSSRGQSYNEQFF
size: few; V: TRBV19; D: NA; J: TRBJ2-7; DNA: TGTGCCAGTACCGCCGCTAGCGACTCCTACGAGCAGTACTTC; CDR3: CASTAASDSYEQYF
size: NA; V: TRBV5-1; D: NA; J: TRBJ1-1; DNA: TGCGCCAGCAGCCCGGAGGGGGGAGGCACTGAAGCTTTCTTT; CDR3: CASSPEGGGTEAFF
size: NA; V: TRBV14; D: NA; J: TRBJ1-3; DNA: TGTGCCAGCAGCCAAGAGCTTGGGGAACTCTCTGGAAACACCATATATTTT; CDR3: CASSQELGELSGNTIYF
size: NA; V: TRBV4-2; D: NA; J: TRBJ1-3; DNA: TGTGCCAGCAGCCATGGGGAGGCCATCTCTGGAAACACCATATATTTT; CDR3: CASSHGEAISGNTIYF
size: NA; V: TRBV19; D: NA; J: TRBJ2-4; DNA: TGTGCCAGTAGGAGAGGACAGTTTGGAGCGAACATTCAGTACTTC; CDR3: CASRRGQFGANIQYF
size: NA; V: TRBV2; D: NA; J: TRBJ2-2; DNA: TGTGCCAGCACCGAGATTACCGGGGAGCTGTTTTTT; CDR3: CASTEITGELFF
size: few; V: TRBV2; D: NA; J: TRBJ1-3; DNA: TGTGCCAGCAGTGAAGCGACGGCACCTGGAAACACCATATATTTT; CDR3: CASSEATAPGNTIYF
size: NA; V: TRBV5-1; D: NA; J: TRBJ2-5; DNA: TGCGCCAGCAGCCCAAGTTTTATGGAGACCCAGTACTTC; CDR3: CASSPSFMETQYF
size: NA; V: TRBV7-2; D: NA; J: TRBJ2-7; DNA: TGTGCCAGCAGTTTCCGTTCACAATCCTACGAGCAGTACTTC; CDR3: CASSFRSQSYEQYF
size: NA; V: TRBV9; D: TRBD1; J: TRBJ1-2; DNA: TGTGCCAGCAGCGTATTTGACAGGGTTGGGGGCTATGGCTACACCTTC; CDR3: CASSVFDRVGGYGYTF
size: once; V: TRBV6-5; D: NA; J: TRBJ1-2; DNA: TGTGCCAGCAGTTACGCAGCAGACTATGGCTACACCTTC; CDR3: CASSYAADYGYTF
size: NA; V: TRBV5-8; D: NA; J: TRBJ2-5; DNA: TGTGCCAGCAGCTTATCAGGGCGAGGGACCCAGTACTTC; CDR3: CASSLSGRGTQYF
size: NA; V: TRBV7-2; D: NA; J: TRBJ1-1; DNA: TGTGCCAGCAGCTTAGTTCCGGGGAGCACTGAAGCTTTCTTT; CDR3: CASSLVPGSTEAFF